A selection of T cell receptor beta chains follows, all from one sample in a study of metastatic and nonmetastatic thyroid tumors. Through MiXCR, TCRdb re-clonotyped the PCR reads. Here the sample spans approximately 30,000 clones, roughly 15% being singletons. Sequencing used blood. These receptors all come from a female donor with papillary thyroid cancer or a benign thyroid nodule (not recorded which). Some clones in this sample may be carry-over from other donors' samples. CDR3s include the opening cysteine and the closing phenylalanine or tryptophan. Each record gives: clone size, J gene, V gene, CDR3 length, D gene, CDR3 protein, CDR3 DNA. A D gene is named only where the DNA matches it firmly. Only some rows state a clone size, as once, few, many or a class for expanded clones.

many | TRBJ2-1 | TRBV7-9 | 17 | TRBD2 | CASSFRMPAGVLNEQFF | TGTGCCAGCAGCTTTCGTATGCCAGCGGGAGTTTTGAATGAGCAGTTCTTC
many | TRBJ2-3 | TRBV20-1 | 15 | NA | CSASRRRMNPDTQYF | TGCAGTGCTAGCCGTCGGAGGATGAATCCAGATACGCAGTATTTT
many | TRBJ2-1 | TRBV30 | 15 | NA | CAWSVGSGPYNEQFF | TGTGCCTGGAGTGTAGGGAGCGGGCCCTACAATGAGCAGTTCTTC
NA | TRBJ2-7 | TRBV24-1 | 12 | NA | CASTQDRYEQYF | TGTGCCAGCACCCAGGACAGATACGAGCAGTACTTC
many | TRBJ2-5 | TRBV27 | 14 | NA | CASSETSGEETQYF | TGTGCCAGCAGCGAAACTTCCGGGGAAGAGACCCAGTACTTC
many | TRBJ2-5 | TRBV28 | 19 | TRBD1 | CASSYGTGGLQRNPETQYF | TGTGCCAGCAGTTACGGGACAGGGGGTTTACAGAGGAACCCAGAGACCCAGTACTTC
NA | TRBJ1-3 | TRBV7-9 | 15 | NA | CASSLAYSSGNTIYF | TGTGCCAGCAGCTTGGCGTATAGCTCTGGAAACACCATATATTTT
NA | TRBJ1-2 | TRBV7-2 | 15 | TRBD1 | CASILVGTGNYGYTF | TGTGCCAGCATCTTAGTTGGGACAGGTAACTATGGCTACACCTTC
many | TRBJ2-1 | TRBV12-3/TRBV12-4 | 16 | TRBD2 | CASSPRGAGGGNEQFF | TGTGCCAGCAGTCCCCGGGGAGCGGGAGGTGGGAATGAGCAGTTCTTC
many | TRBJ1-1 | TRBV7-9 | 14 | NA | CASEYKSRDTEAFF | TGTGCCAGCGAATACAAAAGTCGGGACACTGAAGCTTTCTTT
many | TRBJ2-5 | TRBV7-9 | 12 | NA | CASSPQGETQYF | TGTGCCAGCAGCCCACAAGGAGAGACCCAGTACTTC
many | TRBJ2-7 | TRBV7-9 | 14 | NA | CASSLGDFLYEQYF | TGTGCCAGCAGCTTAGGGGACTTCCTCTACGAGCAGTACTTC
many | TRBJ2-3 | TRBV6-4 | 14 | NA | CASRQGGDADTQYF | TGTGCCAGCAGACAGGGTGGGGACGCAGATACGCAGTATTTT
NA | TRBJ2-7 | TRBV19 | 13 | TRBD1 | CASSSQGVDERYF | TGTGCCAGTAGCAGTCAGGGGGTGGACGAGCGGTACTTC
NA | TRBJ2-1 | TRBV20-1 | 14 | TRBD2 | CSAFGTSGTHEQFF | TGCAGTGCTTTCGGGACTAGCGGGACGCATGAGCAGTTCTTC
many | TRBJ2-7 | TRBV28 | 13 | NA | CASSLGRAYEQYF | TGTGCCAGCAGTTTGGGCCGCGCCTACGAGCAGTACTTC
many | TRBJ2-7 | TRBV7-9 | 14 | NA | CASSLFGWGYEQYF | TGTGCCAGCAGCTTATTTGGCTGGGGCTACGAGCAGTACTTC
many | TRBJ1-3 | TRBV28 | 15 | NA | CASSSAGSSGNTIYF | TGTGCCAGCAGTTCCGCAGGGTCCTCCGGAAACACCATATATTTT
medium-sized | TRBJ2-7 | TRBV20-1 | 14 | NA | CSARDPGSIYEQYF | TGCAGTGCTAGAGACCCGGGGTCAATCTACGAGCAGTACTTC
many | TRBJ2-5 | TRBV5-1 | 15 | TRBD2 | CASSLTGRAQETQYF | TGCGCCAGCAGCTTGACCGGGAGGGCCCAAGAGACCCAGTACTTC
NA | TRBJ1-5 | TRBV2 | 14 | TRBD1 | CANRGQGAGPPQHF | TGTGCCAACAGGGGACAGGGGGCAGGACCGCCCCAGCATTTT
once | TRBJ2-7 | TRBV20-1 | 14 | TRBD2 | CSARTVTSEDTQYF | TGCAGTGCTAGAACTGTGACTAGCGAGGATACCCAGTACTTC
many | TRBJ2-5 | TRBV28 | 13 | NA | CASSLTGGETQYF | TGTGCCAGCAGTTTAACTGGGGGAGAGACCCAGTACTTC